The 16 T cell receptor beta chains given below trace back to one sample, sequenced in a study of human T cells and chemical hapten exposure. The time point here: patch test 1, 2 weeks after DPC sensitization. Treatment given: therapeutic diphenylcyclopropenone sensitization with weekly scalp DPC. TCRdb reprocessed the RACE reads with MiXCR, giving one entry per CDR3 protein. The repertoire includes fewer than 100,000 distinct CDR3 sequences, about 10% of them detected once, and 3.5% to 4.5% sits in the top ten. The sequencing here drew on whole blood, taken in connection with sensitization to the hapten diphenylcyclopropenone (DPC). These receptors all stem from a woman between 55 and 75 years old with alopecia areata. Some clones in this sample may be carry-over from other donors' samples.

This clonotype has only a few counts. The rearrangement links TRBV5-1 to TRBJ2-6; D is uncertain. The CDR3 length is 14 residues. CDR1 SGHRS and CDR2 YFSETQ come from the germline V gene. V was clipped by 0 bases and J by 4 bases, with 5 bases between them. CDR3 sequence (DNA): TGCGCCAGCAGCTTGGGGACCGGGGCCAACGTCCTGACTTTC. Its translation: CASSLGTGANVLTF.

The chain is built from TRBV10-3 and TRBJ1-1; tentatively, D is TRBD1 (5 bases). The CDR3 runs to 13 residues. Germline CDR1 and CDR2: ENHRY and SYGVKD. Deletions cut 5 bases from V and 5 bases from J, with 12 bases between. DNA for the CDR3: TGTGCCATCAGTCTTTCTCCAGGGACTGAAGCTTTCTTT. It specifies CAISLSPGTEAFF.

The CDR3, as DNA: TGTGCCAGCAGCTATTGGACAGGGACCAGCGAGCAGTACTTC. Its translation: CASSYWTGTSEQYF. V and J are TRBV11-1 and TRBJ2-7; 8 nucleotides match TRBD1. The CDR3 is 14 amino acids. In germline, CDR1 is SGHAT, CDR2 FQDESV (reference sequence). V gave up 4 bases and J gave up 6 bases; unmatched junction bases: 8.

In this sample, this clonotype turned up many times. J is TRBJ1-1 and V is TRBV4-1; D ambiguous. This CDR3 has 14 amino acids. Trimming took off 1 base at V and 5 bases at J, with 11 bases between the two ends. Germline lookup yields CDR1 MGHRA and CDR2 YSYEKL. The CDR3 DNA sequence: TGCGCCAGCAGCCAAGGAAGGGTCGGGACTGAAGCTTTCTTT. Translated: CASSQGRVGTEAFF.

The chain employs TRBV6-6 and TRBJ2-3; D might be TRBD2 (8 bases). This CDR3 contains 17 residues. Trimming pared 7 bases from V and 6 bases from J, leaving 26 bases between. Germline V gene lookup returns CDR1 MNHNY and CDR2 SVGAGI (reference sequence). DNA of the CDR3: TGTGCCAGCAAAGGTCAGCGGGGGACAGAAGCACTTGATACGCAGTATTTT. It translates to CASKGQRGTEALDTQYF.

This clonotype was counted only a few times. The chain has TRBV5-1 and TRBJ2-1; the D gene is possibly TRBD1 (5 bases). The V and J ends lost 4 bases and 6 bases respectively, with 17 bases between them. Germline CDR1 SGHRS, CDR2 YFSETQ. The CDR3 is 15 amino acids. The CDR3 sequence: CASSPRPSRGNEQFF. In nucleotides, the CDR3 is TGCGCCAGCAGCCCCCGACCCTCTAGGGGCAATGAGCAGTTCTTC.

This clonotype was counted ten times or more. V gene TRBV7-2 combines with J gene TRBJ2-1; TRBD1 matches at 8 bases. The germline gives CDR1 SGHTA, CDR2 FQGNSA. The J segment lost 1 base and the V segment lost 4 bases, leaving 6 bases of the junction unmatched. The CDR3 has 16 residues. As DNA, the CDR3 is TGTGCCAGCAGCTGGACAGGGTCGGGGTCCTACAATGAGCAGTTCTTC. The encoded protein is CASSWTGSGSYNEQFF.

This clonotype was found many times. The chain joins TRBV18 to TRBJ2-5; TRBD1 agrees at 9 bases. The V and J ends lost 5 bases and 4 bases, in that order; junction bases with no gene match: 2. The germline V gene encodes CDR1 KGHSH and CDR2 LQKENI. The CDR3 runs to 13 residues. CDR3 in amino acids: CASSSTGGETQYF. CDR3 sequence (DNA): TGTGCCAGCTCATCGACAGGGGGAGAGACCCAGTACTTC.

The rearrangement uses TRBV3-1 and TRBJ2-5; no definite D call. Per the germline V gene, CDR1 is LGHDT and CDR2 is YNNKEL (reference sequence). This CDR3 has 13 residues. The V end lost 3 bases, the J end lost 3 bases, and 8 bases lay between the germline ends. The CDR3 DNA follows: TGTGCCAGCAGCCATGCACTAAAAGAGACCCAGTACTTC. Translating it yields CASSHALKETQYF.

The chain employs TRBV7-6 and TRBJ1-5, with 7 positions matching TRBD1. Germline V CDR1 and CDR2: SGHVS, FNYEAQ. The CDR3 runs 15 residues. The V segment lost 1 base and the J segment 4 bases; nucleotides outside the gene matches: 4. The CDR3 DNA reads TGTGCCAGCAGCTTAGGGAGGGGGCGAAATCAGCCCCAGCATTTT. Translated, it gives CASSLGRGRNQPQHF.

The table lists this clonotype with a few counts. The junction does not match germline at one end; this may be a read error. The CDR3 sequence is CASSRGTGREQYF. CDR3 nucleotides: TGTGCTAGCAGCAGAGGGACAGGGCGCGAGCAGTACTTC. The chain couples TRBV7-7 to TRBJ2-7; 9 bases map to TRBD1. Per germline, CDR1 SSHAT and CDR2 FNYEAQ (reference sequence). The CDR3 is 13 amino acids.

The chain has TRBV12-3 or TRBV12-4 and TRBJ2-7; possible D gene TRBD1, 6 bases. V lost 10 bases, J lost 1 base, and 14 bases lay in between. The CDR3 loop spans 13 amino acids. Here the CDR3 DNA reads TGTGCCATCAGACAGGCATCTTCCTACGAGCAGTACTTC. This gives the protein CAIRQASSYEQYF.

Only a few counts were recorded for this clonotype. The chain carries TRBV12-3 or TRBV12-4 and TRBJ1-1; possible D gene TRBD1, 6 bases. This CDR3 contains 13 residues. V was pared by 6 bases and J by 6 bases, with 14 bases between. The DNA for the CDR3 is TGTGCCAGCAGCCAAGCTGGGGGCCCTGAAGCTTTCTTT. It specifies CASSQAGGPEAFF.

This clonotype has a handful of counts. The V call is TRBV29-1, the J call TRBJ1-3, with D hard to call. Germline V gives CDR1 SQVTM, CDR2 ANQGSEA. The length of the CDR3 is 11 residues. Trimming took 4 bases from V and 4 from J, leaving 5 bases between them. CDR3 protein: CSVVLGNTIYF. The CDR3 bases are TGCAGCGTTGTCCTGGGAAACACCATATATTTT. The full variable domain, with the rest looked up from reference TRBV29-1 and TRBJ1-3, is SAVISQKPSRDICQRGTSLTIQCQVDSQVTMMFWYRQQPGQSLTLIATANQGSEATYESGFVIDKFPISRPNLTFSTLTVSNMSPEDSSIYLCSVVLGNTIYFGEGSWLTVV.

The rearrangement joins TRBV10-3 to TRBJ1-5; no clear D gene. Trimming took 11 bases from V and 5 from J, leaving 19 bases between them. The CDR3 contains 14 residues. CDR1 ENHRY and CDR2 SYGVKD come from the germline V gene. The CDR3 nucleotides read TGTGCCGTGGGGTTCGGCGCGTCCGATCAGCCCCAGCATTTT. Translated, it gives CAVGFGASDQPQHF.

The chain uses TRBV12-3 or TRBV12-4 and TRBJ2-3; TRBD2 matches at 7 bases. V was clipped by 7 bases and J by 2 bases; unmatched bases: 9. The CDR3 loop spans 15 amino acids. The CDR3 sequence: CASNTRRGITDTQYF. The CDR3 coding sequence is TGTGCCAGCAATACCCGGCGGGGGATCACAGATACGCAGTATTTT.